Included here is one TCR beta chain sequence, with context. This clonotype was observed a handful of times. No cognate antigen has been identified for it. No base-level quality is on record; no much larger clone is a single base apart. The CDR1 and CDR2 encoded by the germline V gene are MNHNS and SASEGT. V is reduced by 11 bases and J by 0 bases, leaving a spacing of 17 bases between them. The CDR3 covers 14 residues, taking in both the cysteine and the phenylalanine. The entry retains the CDR3 DNA only, 42 bases that are in frame from base 1. Instrument used: Illumina HiSeq 2500. Quantitative 5'-RACE with molecular barcodes was used to prepare TCR beta libraries. As for the authors' bioinformatics: A new computational method based on a probabilistic model of VDJ rearrangement was used to identify disease-linked TCR variants. The raw public reads went through TCRdb reprocessing: fastp at Q25, MiXCR clone calling, in-frame beta chains kept. Records with the same CDR3 protein are collapsed into one entry carrying the most frequent genes and DNA. It is TCRdb's table, rather than the study itself, that gives the V and J calls and clone size. This sample lists roughly 670,000 distinct CDR3 sequences; around 19% were detected once. Of the sample, under 20% is held by the ten largest clones.

These data are taken from a study of CD8 T cells in ankylosing spondylitis (dated by TCRdb to between 2016 and 2019). Regarding the study in general: T cell receptor beta repertoires were profiled in healthy donors and ankylosing spondylitis patients so that disease-linked TCR variants could be found. The full study cohort was made up of over 20 ankylosing spondylitis patients and 108 healthy donors. Peripheral blood was sampled, and synovial fluid was additionally collected from ankylosing spondylitis patients. The investigation overall reported the following: The disease-linked clones had a CD8+ phenotype and were found at relatively low frequencies in peripheral blood. The disease-linked clones were reported as significantly enriched in matched synovial fluid samples from ankylosing spondylitis patients. Blood from ankylosing spondylitis patients appeared to be characterized by a TCR beta motif composed of about eight highly homologous amino acid variants. Some motif variants had previously been reported in the synovial fluid and blood of reactive arthritis patients, which suggests shared mechanisms of disease initiation.

The specimen sequenced was blood, either unsorted or a sorted T cell fraction (not recorded which). Rearrangement joined TRBV6-1 to TRBJ2-7, and perhaps TRBD1 as D gene, on 6 matching bases. This sequence originates from a male donor with ankylosing spondylitis. The CDR3 here reads CAGQVGQGSYEQYF. DNA sequence: TGTGCCGGCCAAGTGGGACAAGGCTCCTACGAGCAGTACTTC.